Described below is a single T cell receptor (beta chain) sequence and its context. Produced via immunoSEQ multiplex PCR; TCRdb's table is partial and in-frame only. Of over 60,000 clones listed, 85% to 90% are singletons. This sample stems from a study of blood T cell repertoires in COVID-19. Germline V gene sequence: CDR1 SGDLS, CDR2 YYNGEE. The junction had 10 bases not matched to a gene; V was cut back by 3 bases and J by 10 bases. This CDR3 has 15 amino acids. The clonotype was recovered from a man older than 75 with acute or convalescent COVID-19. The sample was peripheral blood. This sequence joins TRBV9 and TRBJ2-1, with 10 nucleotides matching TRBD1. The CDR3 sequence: CASSGPGTGASEQFF. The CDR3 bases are TGTGCCAGCAGCGGTCCCGGGACAGGGGCCTCCGAGCAGTTCTTC.